This T cell receptor (beta chain) was recorded in a study of long-term antiretroviral therapy in people with HIV. Study-level findings and limits: Relative to transplant donor controls, diversity remained lower despite increasing after ART. It was observed that HIV repertoires exhibited narrower CDR3 length ranges than controls.

As concerns this clone: Antigen specificity is unknown.

The content of samples before DNA extraction was roughly 0.95-11 million cryopreserved PBMC. V was clipped by 0 bases and J by 7 bases, with 9 bases between them. Germline-derived CDR1 and CDR2 are LNHDA and SQIVND (reference sequence). The length of the CDR3 is 13 residues. Runs used v3.0 of the immunoSEQ assay and were done at survey level. Method: immunoSEQ multiplex PCR; TCRdb's copy keeps in-frame clones and lacks some. The sample has some 35,000 clones; over 90% are singletons. The material sequenced was unsorted PBMCs, taken 4.1 years after starting antiretroviral therapy. The rearrangement joins TRBV19 to TRBJ1-2, with D maybe TRBD1 (6 bases). The receptor was isolated from a woman aged 45-59 years with HIV. This chain's CDR3 is CASSIEQGLGYTF. CDR3 DNA sequence: TGTGCCAGTAGTATAGAACAGGGACTTGGCTACACCTTC.